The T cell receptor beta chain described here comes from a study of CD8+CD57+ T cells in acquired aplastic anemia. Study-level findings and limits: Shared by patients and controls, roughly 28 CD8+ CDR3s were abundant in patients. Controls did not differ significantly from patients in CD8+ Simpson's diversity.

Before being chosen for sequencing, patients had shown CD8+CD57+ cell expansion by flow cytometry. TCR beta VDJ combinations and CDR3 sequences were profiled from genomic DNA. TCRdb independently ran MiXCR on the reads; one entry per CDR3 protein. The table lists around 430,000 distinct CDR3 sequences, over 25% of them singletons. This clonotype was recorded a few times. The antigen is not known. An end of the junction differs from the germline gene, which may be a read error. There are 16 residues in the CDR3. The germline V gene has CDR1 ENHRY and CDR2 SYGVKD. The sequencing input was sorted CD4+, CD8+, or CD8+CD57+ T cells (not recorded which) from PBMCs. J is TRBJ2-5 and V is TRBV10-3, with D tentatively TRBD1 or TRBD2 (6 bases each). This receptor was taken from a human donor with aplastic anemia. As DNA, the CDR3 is TGTGCCAGCAGTTACTCGAGCCGGGGGCTAATGAAGACCCAGTACTTC. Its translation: CASSYSSRGLMKTQYF.